This T cell receptor beta chain was sequenced for a study of shared clonotypes between healthy human individuals. The CDR3 sequence is 15 residues long. Trimming pared 0 bases from V and 6 bases from J, leaving 10 bases between. Germline V CDR1 and CDR2: SGHDT, YYEEEE. TCRdb's copy holds only in-frame clones and misses some; the assay was immunoSEQ multiplex PCR. The sample yields approximately 2.4 million clones, approximately 95% seen once. Sequenced: naive CD4+ T cells sorted from blood. The sample's subset: CD45RA+ positively selected. The V call is TRBV5-6, the J call TRBJ1-6; D not certain. The TCR originated in a man between 18 and 35 years old in good health. The CDR3 DNA is TGTGCCAGCAGCTTGGATCTGGGAAGTAATTCACCCCTCCACTTT. Translating it yields CASSLDLGSNSPLHF.